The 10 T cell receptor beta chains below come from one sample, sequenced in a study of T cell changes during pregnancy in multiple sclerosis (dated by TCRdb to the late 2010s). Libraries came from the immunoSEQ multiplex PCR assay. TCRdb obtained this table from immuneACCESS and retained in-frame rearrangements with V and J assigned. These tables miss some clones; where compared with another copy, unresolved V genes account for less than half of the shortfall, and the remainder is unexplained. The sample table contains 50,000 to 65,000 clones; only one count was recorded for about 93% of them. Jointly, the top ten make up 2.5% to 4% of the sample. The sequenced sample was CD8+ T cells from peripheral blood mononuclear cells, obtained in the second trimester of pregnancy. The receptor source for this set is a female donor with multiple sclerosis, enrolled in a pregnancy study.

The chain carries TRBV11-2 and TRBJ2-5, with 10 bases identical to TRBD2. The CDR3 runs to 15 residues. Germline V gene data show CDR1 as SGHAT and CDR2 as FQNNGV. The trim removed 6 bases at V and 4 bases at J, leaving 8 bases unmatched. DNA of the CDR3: TGTGCCAGCAGTTATACTAGCGGGATGGGAGAGACCCAGTACTTC. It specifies CASSYTSGMGETQYF.

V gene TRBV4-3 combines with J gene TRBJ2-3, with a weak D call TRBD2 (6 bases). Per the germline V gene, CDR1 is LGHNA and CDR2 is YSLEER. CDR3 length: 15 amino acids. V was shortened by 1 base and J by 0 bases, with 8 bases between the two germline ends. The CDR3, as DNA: TGCGCCAGCAGCCAAGCCGGGACTAGCACAGATACGCAGTATTTT. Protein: CASSQAGTSTDTQYF.

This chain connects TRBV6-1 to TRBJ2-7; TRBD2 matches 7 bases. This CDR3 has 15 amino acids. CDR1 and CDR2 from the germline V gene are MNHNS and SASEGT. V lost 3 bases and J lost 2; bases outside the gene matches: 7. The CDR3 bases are TGTGCCAGCAGTGAGCTAGCGAGCGGGGCCTACGAGCAGTACTTC. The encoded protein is CASSELASGAYEQYF.

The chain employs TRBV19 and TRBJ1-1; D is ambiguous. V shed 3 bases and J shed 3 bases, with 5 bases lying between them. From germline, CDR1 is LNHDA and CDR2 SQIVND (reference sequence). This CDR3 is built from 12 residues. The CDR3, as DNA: TGTGCCAGTAGTATGGGCTACACTGAAGCTTTCTTT. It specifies CASSMGYTEAFF.

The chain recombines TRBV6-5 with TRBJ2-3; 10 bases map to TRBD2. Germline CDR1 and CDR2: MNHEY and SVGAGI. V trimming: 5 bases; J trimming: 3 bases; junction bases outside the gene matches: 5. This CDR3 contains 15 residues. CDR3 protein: CASSRTSGVTDTQYF. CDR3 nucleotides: TGTGCCAGCAGTAGAACTAGCGGGGTTACAGATACGCAGTATTTT.

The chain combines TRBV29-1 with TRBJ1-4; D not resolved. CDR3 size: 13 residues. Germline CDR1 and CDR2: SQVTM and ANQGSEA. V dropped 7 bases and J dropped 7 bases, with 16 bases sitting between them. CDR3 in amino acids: CSGFVDGSEKLFF. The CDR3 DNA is TGCAGCGGCTTCGTGGACGGGAGTGAAAAACTGTTTTTT.

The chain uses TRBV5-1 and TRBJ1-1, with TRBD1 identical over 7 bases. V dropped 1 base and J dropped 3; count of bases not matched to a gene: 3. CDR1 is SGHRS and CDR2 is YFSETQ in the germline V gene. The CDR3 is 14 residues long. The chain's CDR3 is CASSLYRGYTEAFF. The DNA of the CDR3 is TGCGCCAGCAGCTTGTACAGGGGTTACACTGAAGCTTTCTTT.

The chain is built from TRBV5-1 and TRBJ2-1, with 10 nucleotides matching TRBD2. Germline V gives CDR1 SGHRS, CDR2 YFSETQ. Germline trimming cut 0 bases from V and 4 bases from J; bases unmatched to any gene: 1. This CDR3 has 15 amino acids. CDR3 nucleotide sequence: TGCGCCAGCAGCTTGGGAGCGGGAGGGTACAATGAGCAGTTCTTC. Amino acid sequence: CASSLGAGGYNEQFF.

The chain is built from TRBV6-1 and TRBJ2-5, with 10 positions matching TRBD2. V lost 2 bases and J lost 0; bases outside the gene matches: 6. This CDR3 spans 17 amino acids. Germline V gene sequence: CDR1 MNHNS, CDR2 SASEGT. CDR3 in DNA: TGTGCCAGCAGTGAACTAGCGGGAGTTTGGTACCAAGAGACCCAGTACTTC. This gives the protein CASSELAGVWYQETQYF.

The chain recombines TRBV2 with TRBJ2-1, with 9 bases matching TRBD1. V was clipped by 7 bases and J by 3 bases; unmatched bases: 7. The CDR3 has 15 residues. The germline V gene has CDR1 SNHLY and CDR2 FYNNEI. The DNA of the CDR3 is TGTGCCAGCATTGAGGGACAGGGTAACTACAATGAGCAGTTCTTC. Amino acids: CASIEGQGNYNEQFF. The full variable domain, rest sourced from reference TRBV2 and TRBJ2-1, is EPEVTQTPSHQVTQMGQEVILRCVPISNHLYFYWYRQILGQKVEFLVSFYNNEISEKSEIFDDQFSVERPDGSNFTLKIRSTKLEDSAMYFCASIEGQGNYNEQFFGPGTRLTVL.